The present entry profiles one TCR beta chain with its context. This sample was included in a study of blood T cell repertoires in COVID-19. For the study at large: PBMCs, B-cell-depleted T cells, or T cells were the source of the cDNA or gDNA that made up the material.

The Seattle patients, enrolled during active infection, were followed longitudinally. Under the authors' procedure: Amplification with reference gene primers provided the estimates of nucleated cell counts. The method was immunoSEQ multiplex PCR; TCRdb's version includes in-frame clones alone and lacks a portion of them. The V and J calls and clone size come from that table; D and trimming were worked out from the DNA. Of more than 200,000 clones listed, about 85% are singletons. Germline V CDR1 and CDR2: SGHNT, YYREEE (reference sequence). This CDR3 comprises 15 residues. V gave up 4 bases and J gave up 3 bases; unmatched junction bases: 6.

The receptor was isolated from a woman in her 50s with COVID-19, enrolled during active disease. The V and J genes are TRBV5-4 and TRBJ2-1; TRBD2 agrees at 8 bases. Sequencing input: peripheral blood. The CDR3 DNA reads as TGTGCCAGCAGCCCCGGGACTAGACTCTACAATGAGCAGTTCTTC. This sequence encodes CASSPGTRLYNEQFF.